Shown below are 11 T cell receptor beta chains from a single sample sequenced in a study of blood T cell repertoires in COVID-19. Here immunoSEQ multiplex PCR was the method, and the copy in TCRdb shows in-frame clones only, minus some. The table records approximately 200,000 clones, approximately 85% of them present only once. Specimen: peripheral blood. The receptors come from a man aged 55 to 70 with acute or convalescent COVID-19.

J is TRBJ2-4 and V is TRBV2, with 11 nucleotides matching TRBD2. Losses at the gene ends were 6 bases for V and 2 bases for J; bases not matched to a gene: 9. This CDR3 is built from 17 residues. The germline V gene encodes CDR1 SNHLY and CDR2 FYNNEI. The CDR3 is CASRGTLAGGPKNIQYF. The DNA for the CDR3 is TGTGCCAGCAGGGGGACCCTAGCGGGAGGCCCCAAAAACATTCAGTACTTC.

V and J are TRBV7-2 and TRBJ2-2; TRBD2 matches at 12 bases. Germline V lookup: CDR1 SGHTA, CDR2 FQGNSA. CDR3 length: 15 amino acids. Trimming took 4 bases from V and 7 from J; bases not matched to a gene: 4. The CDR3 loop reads CASSSSGRASGELFF. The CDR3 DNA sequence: TGTGCCAGCAGCTCTAGCGGGAGGGCCAGCGGGGAGCTGTTTTTT. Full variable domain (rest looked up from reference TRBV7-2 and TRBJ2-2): GAGVSQSPSNKVTEKGKDVELRCDPISGHTALYWYRQSLGQGLEFLIYFQGNSAPDKSGLPSDRFSAERTGGSVSTLTIQRTQQEDSAVYLCASSSSGRASGELFFGEGSRLTVL.

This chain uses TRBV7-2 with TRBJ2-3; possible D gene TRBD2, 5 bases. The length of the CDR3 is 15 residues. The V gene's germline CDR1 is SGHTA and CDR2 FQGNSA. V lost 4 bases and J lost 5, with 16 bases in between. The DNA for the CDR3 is TGTGCCAGCAGCTGGAAGGAAGCGGCCATAGATACGCAGTATTTT. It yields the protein CASSWKEAAIDTQYF.

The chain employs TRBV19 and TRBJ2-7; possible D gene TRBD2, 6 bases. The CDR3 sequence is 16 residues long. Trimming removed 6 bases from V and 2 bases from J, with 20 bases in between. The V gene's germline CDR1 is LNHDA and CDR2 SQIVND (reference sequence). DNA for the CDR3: TGTGCCAGTAGGTCGACGGCAGGGAGGAAAACCTACGAGCAGTACTTC. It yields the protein CASRSTAGRKTYEQYF. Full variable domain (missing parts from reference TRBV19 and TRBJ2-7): DGGITQSPKYLFRKEGQNVTLSCEQNLNHDAMYWYRQDPGQGLRLIYYSQIVNDFQKGDIAEGYSVSREKKESFPLTVTSAQKNPTAFYLCASRSTAGRKTYEQYFGPGTRLTVT.

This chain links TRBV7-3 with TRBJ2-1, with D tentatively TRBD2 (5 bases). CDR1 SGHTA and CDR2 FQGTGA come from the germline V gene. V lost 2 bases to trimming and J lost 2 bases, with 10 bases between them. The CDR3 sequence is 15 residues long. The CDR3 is CASSLEGGPYNEQFF. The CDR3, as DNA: TGTGCCAGCAGCTTAGAGGGCGGTCCCTACAATGAGCAGTTCTTC. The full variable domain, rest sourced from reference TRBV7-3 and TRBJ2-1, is GAGVSQTPSNKVTEKGKYVELRCDPISGHTALYWYRQSLGQGPEFLIYFQGTGAADDSGLPNDRFFAVRPEGSVSTLKIQRTERGDSAVYLCASSLEGGPYNEQFFGPGTRLTVL.

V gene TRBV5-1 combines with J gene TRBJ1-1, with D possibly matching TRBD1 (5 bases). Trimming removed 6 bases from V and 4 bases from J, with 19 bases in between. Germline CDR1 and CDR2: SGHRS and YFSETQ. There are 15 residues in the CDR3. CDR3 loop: CASIPGLGFGTEAFF. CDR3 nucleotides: TGCGCCAGCATCCCGGGACTGGGGTTCGGCACTGAAGCTTTCTTT.

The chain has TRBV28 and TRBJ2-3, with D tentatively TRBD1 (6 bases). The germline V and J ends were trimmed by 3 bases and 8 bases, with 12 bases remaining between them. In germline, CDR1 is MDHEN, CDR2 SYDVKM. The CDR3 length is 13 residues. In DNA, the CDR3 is TGTGCCAGCAGTTTTGTGGACAGCATTACGCAGTATTTT. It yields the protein CASSFVDSITQYF.

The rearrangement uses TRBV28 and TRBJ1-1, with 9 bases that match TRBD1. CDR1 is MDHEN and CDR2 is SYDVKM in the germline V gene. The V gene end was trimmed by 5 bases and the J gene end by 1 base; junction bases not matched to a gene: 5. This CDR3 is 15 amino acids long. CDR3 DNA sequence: TGTGCCAGCAGTCAGACGACAGGGGGGAACACTGAAGCTTTCTTT. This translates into CASSQTTGGNTEAFF.

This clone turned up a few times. This CDR3 reads CASSLTSGGGTGELFF. The CDR3 bases are TGTGCCAGCAGTTTGACTAGCGGGGGAGGAACCGGGGAGCTGTTTTTT. V and J are TRBV6-2 or TRBV6-3 and TRBJ2-2, with TRBD2 matching over 12 bases. Germline-derived CDR1 and CDR2 are MNHEY and SVGEGT. The CDR3 sequence is 16 residues long. The ends lost 4 bases at V and 5 bases at J; junction bases unmatched: 5.

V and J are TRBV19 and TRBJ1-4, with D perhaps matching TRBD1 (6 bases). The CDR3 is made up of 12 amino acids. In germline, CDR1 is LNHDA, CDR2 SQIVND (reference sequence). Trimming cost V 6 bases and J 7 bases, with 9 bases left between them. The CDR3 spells CASRPTGEKLFF. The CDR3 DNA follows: TGTGCCAGTAGACCGACAGGTGAAAAACTGTTTTTT.

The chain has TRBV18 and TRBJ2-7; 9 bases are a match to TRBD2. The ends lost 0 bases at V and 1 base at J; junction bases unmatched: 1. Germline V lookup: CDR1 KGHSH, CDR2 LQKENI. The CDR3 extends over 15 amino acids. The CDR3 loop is CASSPPSGSSYEQYF. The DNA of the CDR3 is TGTGCCAGCTCACCACCTAGCGGGAGTTCCTACGAGCAGTACTTC.